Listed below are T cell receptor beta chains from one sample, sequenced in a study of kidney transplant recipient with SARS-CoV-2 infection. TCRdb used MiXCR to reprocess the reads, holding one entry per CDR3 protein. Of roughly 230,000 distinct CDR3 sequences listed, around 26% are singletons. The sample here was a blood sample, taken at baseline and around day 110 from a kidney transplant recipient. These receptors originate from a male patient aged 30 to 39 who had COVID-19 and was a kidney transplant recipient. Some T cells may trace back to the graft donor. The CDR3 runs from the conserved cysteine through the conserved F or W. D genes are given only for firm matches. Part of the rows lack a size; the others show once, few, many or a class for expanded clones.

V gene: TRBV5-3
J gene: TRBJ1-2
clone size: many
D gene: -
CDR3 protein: CARREEVVRKTYGYTF
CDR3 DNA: TGTGCCAGAAGGGAGGAAGTGGTGAGAAAGACCTATGGCTACACCTTC

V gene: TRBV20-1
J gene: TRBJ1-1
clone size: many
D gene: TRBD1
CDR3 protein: CSAPRPGQKAEAFF
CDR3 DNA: TGCAGTGCTCCTCGTCCGGGACAGAAAGCTGAAGCTTTCTTT

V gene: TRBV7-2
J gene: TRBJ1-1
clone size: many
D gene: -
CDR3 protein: CASSLTWGGVVDTEAFF
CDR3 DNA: TGTGCCAGCAGCTTAACTTGGGGAGGGGTGGTGGACACTGAAGCTTTCTTT

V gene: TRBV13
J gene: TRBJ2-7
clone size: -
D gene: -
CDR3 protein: CASSLSSRACEQYF
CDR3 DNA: TGTGCCAGCAGCCTGTCTAGCAGGGCCTGCGAGCAGTACTTC

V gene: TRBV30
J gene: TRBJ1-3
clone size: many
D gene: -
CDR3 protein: CAWSVSMRGGNTIYF
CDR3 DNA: TGTGCCTGGAGTGTTTCAATGCGAGGTGGAAACACCATATATTTT

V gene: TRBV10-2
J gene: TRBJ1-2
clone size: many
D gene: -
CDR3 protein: CASSPNCTSRKTYGYTF
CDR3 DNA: TGCGCCAGCAGTCCGAACTGCACTTCTAGAAAGACCTATGGCTACACCTTC

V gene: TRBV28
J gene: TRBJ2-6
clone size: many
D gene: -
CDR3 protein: CASDSGANVLTF
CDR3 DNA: TGTGCCAGCGACTCTGGGGCCAACGTCCTGACTTTC

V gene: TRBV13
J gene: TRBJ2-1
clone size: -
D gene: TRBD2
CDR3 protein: CASSHRTSGKGNEQFF
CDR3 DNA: TGTGCCAGCAGCCATCGGACTAGCGGGAAAGGAAATGAGCAGTTCTTC

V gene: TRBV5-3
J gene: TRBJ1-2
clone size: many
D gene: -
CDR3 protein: CARFTIVVRKTYGYTF
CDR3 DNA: TGTGCCAGATTTACGATAGTGGTGAGAAAGACCTATGGCTACACCTTC

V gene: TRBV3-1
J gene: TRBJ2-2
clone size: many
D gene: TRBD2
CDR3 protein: CASSPRERLREGRAGELFF
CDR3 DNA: TGTGCCAGCAGCCCCCGTGAGCGCTTGCGGGAGGGTCGGGCCGGGGAGCTGTTTTTT

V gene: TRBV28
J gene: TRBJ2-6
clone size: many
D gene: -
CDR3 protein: CASGLSGANVLTF
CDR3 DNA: TGTGCCAGCGGGCTCTCTGGGGCCAACGTCCTGACTTTC

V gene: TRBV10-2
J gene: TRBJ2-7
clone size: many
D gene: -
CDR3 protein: CASSVGGISYEQYF
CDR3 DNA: TGCGCCAGCAGTGTAGGGGGGATCTCGTACGAGCAGTACTTC

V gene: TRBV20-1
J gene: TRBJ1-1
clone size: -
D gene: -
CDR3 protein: CNASVLGDMNTEAFF
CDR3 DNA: TGCAATGCTAGCGTGTTAGGGGACATGAACACTGAAGCTTTCTTT

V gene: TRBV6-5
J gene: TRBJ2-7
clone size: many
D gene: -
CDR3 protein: CASSFRQTYEQYF
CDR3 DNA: TGTGCCAGCAGTTTCAGACAGACCTACGAGCAGTACTTC

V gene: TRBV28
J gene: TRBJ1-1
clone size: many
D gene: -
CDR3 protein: CASSLGDGGKIF
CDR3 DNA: TGTGCCAGCAGTTTAGGGGATGGGGGTAAAATCTTT

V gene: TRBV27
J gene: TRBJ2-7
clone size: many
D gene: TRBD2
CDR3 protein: CASSPRRSGSAYEQYF
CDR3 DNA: TGTGCCAGCAGTCCCAGGAGGAGCGGGAGCGCCTACGAGCAGTACTTC

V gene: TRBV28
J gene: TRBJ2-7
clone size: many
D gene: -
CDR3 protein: CASSLWQGYEQYF
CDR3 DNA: TGTGCCAGCAGTTTATGGCAGGGCTACGAGCAGTACTTC

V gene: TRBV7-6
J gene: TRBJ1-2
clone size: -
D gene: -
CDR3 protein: CASSYLGESRKTYGYTF
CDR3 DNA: TGTGCCAGCAGCTATCTTGGTGAATCTCGAAAGACCTATGGCTACACCTTC

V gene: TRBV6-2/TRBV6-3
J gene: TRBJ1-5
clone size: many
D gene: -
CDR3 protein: CASSYSENLNQPQHF
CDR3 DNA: TGTGCCAGCAGTTACTCGGAGAACCTCAATCAGCCCCAGCATTTT

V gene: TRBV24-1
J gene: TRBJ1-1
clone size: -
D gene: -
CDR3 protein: CATFPQRAFF
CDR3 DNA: TGTGCCACCTTCCCCCAGAGAGCTTTCTTT

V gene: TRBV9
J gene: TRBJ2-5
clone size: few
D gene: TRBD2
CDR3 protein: CASSVATSGRLETQYF
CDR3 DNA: TGTGCCAGCAGCGTAGCAACTAGCGGGAGGTTGGAGACCCAGTACTTC

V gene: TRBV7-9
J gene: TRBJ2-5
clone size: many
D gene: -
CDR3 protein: CEAGDGETQYF
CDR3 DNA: TGTGAGGCAGGAGACGGAGAGACCCAGTACTTC

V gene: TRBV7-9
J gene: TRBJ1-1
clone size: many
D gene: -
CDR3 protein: CASSLVPSLVEAFF
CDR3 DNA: TGTGCCAGCAGCTTAGTTCCATCCCTGGTAGAAGCTTTCTTT

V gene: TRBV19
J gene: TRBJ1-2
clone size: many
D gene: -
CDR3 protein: CASSMKQTNRKTYGYTF
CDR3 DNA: TGTGCCAGTAGTATGAAGCAGACAAATCGAAAGACCTATGGCTACACCTTC

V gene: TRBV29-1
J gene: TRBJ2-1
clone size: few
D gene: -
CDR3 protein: CSARPGYNEQFF
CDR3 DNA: TGCAGCGCACGGCCGGGATACAATGAGCAGTTCTTC

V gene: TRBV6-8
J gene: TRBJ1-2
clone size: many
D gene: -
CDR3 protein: CASSLKRRSRKTYGYTF
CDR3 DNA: TGTGCCAGCAGTCTAAAGAGACGCTCTAGAAAGACCTATGGCTACACCTTC